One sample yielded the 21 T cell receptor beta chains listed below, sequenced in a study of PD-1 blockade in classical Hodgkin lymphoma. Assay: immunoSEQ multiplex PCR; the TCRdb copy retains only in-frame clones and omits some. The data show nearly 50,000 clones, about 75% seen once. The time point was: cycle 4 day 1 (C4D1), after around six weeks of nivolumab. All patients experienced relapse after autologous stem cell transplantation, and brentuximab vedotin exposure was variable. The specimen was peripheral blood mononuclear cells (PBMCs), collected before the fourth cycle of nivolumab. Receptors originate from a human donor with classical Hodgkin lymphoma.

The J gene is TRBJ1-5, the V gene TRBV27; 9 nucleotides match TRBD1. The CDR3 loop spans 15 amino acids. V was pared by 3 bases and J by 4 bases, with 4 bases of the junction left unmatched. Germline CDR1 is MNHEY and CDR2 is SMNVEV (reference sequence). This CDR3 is CASSFGDRENQPQHF. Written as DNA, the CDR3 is TGTGCCAGCAGTTTCGGGGACAGGGAGAATCAGCCCCAGCATTTT.

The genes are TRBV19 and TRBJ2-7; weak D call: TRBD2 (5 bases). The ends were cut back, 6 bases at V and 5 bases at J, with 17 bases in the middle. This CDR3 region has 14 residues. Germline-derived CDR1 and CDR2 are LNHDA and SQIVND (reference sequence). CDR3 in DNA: TGTGCCAGTAGCCCAACGGACTTTGCCCACGAGCAGTACTTC. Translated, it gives CASSPTDFAHEQYF.

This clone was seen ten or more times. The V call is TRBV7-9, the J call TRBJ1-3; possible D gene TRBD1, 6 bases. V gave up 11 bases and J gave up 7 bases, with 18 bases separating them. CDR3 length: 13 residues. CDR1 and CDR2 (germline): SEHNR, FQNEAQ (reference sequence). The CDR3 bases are TGTGCCTCCGGTCGGGGGCCCAGTAACACCATATATTTT. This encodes CASGRGPSNTIYF.

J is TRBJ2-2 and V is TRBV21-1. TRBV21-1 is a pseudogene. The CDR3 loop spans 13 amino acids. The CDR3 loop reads CASSKANTGELFF. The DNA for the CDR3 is TGTGCCAGCAGCAAAGCGAACACCGGGGAGCTGTTTTTT.

In DNA, the CDR3 is TGCGCCAGCAGCTTGAGGGGTACAGGATACAGCTCCTACGAGCAGTACTTC. Protein: CASSLRGTGYSSYEQYF. The V and J genes are TRBV5-1 and TRBJ2-7, with D perhaps matching TRBD1 (5 bases). Trimming left V 1 base short and J 0 bases short, with 17 bases between. Per germline, CDR1 SGHRS and CDR2 YFSETQ. The CDR3 covers 17 residues.

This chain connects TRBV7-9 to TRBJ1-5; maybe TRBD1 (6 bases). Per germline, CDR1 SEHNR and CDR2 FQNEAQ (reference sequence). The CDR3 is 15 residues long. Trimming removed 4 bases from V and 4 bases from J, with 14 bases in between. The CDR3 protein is CASSSTGTPNQPQHF. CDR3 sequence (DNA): TGTGCCAGCAGCTCAACCGGGACACCTAATCAGCCCCAGCATTTT. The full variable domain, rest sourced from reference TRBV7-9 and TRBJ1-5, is DTGVSQNPRHKITKRGQNVTFRCDPISEHNRLYWYRQTLGQGPEFLTYFQNEAQLEKSRLLSDRFSAERPKGSFSTLEIQRTEQGDSAMYLCASSSTGTPNQPQHFGDGTRLSIL.

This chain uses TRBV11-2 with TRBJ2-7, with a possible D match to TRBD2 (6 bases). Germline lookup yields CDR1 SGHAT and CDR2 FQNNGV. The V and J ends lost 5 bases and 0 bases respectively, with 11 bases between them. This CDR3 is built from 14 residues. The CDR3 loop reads CASSHGTLSYEQYF. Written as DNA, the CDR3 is TGTGCCAGCAGCCATGGGACTCTCTCCTACGAGCAGTACTTC.

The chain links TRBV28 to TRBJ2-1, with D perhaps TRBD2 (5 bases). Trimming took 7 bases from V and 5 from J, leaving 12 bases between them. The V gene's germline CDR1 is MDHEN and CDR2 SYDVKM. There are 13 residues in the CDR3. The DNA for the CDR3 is TGTGCCAGCAAACCCGGGAACAACAATGAGCAGTTCTTC. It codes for CASKPGNNNEQFF.

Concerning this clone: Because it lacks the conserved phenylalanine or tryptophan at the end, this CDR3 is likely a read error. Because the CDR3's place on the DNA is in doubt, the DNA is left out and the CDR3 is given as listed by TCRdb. CDR3 residues: CSAYSGTQSLL. The chain links TRBV20-1 to TRBJ2-7. The CDR3 has 11 residues if both end residues are counted. From germline, CDR1 is DFQATT and CDR2 SNEGSKA (reference sequence).

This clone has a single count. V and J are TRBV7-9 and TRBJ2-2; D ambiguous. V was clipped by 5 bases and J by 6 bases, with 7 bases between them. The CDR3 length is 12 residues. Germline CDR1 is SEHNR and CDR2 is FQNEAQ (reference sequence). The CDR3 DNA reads TGTGCCAGCAGCGCGCTGGCCGGGGAGCTGTTTTTT. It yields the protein CASSALAGELFF.

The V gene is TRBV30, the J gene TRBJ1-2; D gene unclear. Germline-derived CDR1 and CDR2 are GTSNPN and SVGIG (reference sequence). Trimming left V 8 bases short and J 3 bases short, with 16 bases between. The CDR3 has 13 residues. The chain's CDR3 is CAGRPSVDYGYTF. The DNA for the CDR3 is TGTGCCGGAAGACCGAGCGTGGACTATGGCTACACCTTC.

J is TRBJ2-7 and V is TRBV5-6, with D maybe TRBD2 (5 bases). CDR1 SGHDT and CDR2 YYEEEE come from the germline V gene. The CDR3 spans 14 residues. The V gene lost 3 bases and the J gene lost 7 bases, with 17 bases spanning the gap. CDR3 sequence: CASSSLFGKEEQYF. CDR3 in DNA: TGTGCCAGCAGCTCCTTATTCGGGAAGGAAGAGCAGTACTTC.

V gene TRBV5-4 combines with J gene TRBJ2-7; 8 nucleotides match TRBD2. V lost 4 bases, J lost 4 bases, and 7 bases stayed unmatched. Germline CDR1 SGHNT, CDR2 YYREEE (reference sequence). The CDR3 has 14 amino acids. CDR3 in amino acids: CASSLVSSGYEQYF. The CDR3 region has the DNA TGTGCCAGCAGCCTTGTTTCTAGCGGGTACGAGCAGTACTTC.

The chain's CDR3 is CASTSERAHTDTQYF. CDR3 DNA sequence: TGTGCCAGCACTTCGGAGCGAGCGCACACAGATACGCAGTATTTT. This rearrangement joins TRBV7-9 to TRBJ2-3; D is undetermined. The V end was cut by 7 bases, the J end by 2 bases, with 16 bases between. Germline loops: CDR1 SEHNR, CDR2 FQNEAQ (reference sequence). The CDR3 has 15 amino acids.

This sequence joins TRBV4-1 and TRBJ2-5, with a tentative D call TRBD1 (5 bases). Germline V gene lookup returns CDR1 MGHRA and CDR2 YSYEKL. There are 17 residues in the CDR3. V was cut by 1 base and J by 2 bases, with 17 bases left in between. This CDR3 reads CASSQVLAGIRQETQYF. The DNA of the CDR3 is TGCGCCAGCAGCCAAGTACTGGCAGGGATTCGGCAAGAGACCCAGTACTTC.

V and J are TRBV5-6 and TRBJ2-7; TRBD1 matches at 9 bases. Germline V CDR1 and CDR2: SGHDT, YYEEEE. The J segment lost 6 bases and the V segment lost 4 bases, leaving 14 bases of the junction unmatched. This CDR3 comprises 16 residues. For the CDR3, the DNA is TGTGCCAGCAGCCGGAGGTCTGGGACAGGGAGGGTCGAGCAGTACTTC. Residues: CASSRRSGTGRVEQYF.

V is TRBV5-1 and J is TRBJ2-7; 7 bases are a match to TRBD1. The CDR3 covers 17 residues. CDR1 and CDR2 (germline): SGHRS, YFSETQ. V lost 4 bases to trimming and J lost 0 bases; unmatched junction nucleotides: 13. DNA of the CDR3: TGCGCCAGCAGCCAAACCCCAGGGGGTATATTCTCCTACGAGCAGTACTTC. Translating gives CASSQTPGGIFSYEQYF.

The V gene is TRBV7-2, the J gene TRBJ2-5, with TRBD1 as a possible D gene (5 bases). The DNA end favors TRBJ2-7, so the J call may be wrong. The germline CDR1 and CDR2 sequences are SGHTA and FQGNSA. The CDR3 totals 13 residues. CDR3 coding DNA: TGTGCCAGCAGCTTAGCGATCAGGGACGAGCAGTACTTC. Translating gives CASSLAIRDEQYF.

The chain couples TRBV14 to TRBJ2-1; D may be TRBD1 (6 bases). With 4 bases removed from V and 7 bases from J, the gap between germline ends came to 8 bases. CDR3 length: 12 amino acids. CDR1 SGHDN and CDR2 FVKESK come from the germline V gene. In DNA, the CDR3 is TGTGCCAGCAGCCCCCAGGGGAATGAGCAGTTCTTC. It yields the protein CASSPQGNEQFF.

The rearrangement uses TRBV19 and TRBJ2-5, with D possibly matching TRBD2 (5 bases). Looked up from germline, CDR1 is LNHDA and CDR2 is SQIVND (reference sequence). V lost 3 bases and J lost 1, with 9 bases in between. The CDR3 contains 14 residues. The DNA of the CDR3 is TGTGCCAGTAGTATCGCTGGAGGCCAAGAGACCCAGTACTTC. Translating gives CASSIAGGQETQYF.

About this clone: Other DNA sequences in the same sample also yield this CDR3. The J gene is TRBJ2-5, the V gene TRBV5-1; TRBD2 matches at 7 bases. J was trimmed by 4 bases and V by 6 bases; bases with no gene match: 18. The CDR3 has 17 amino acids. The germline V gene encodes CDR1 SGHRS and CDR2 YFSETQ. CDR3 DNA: TGCGCCAGCATGGAGTTTACCAGCGGGAACCAAGGAGAGACCCAGTACTTC. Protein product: CASMEFTSGNQGETQYF.